The count of the clone carrying this T cell receptor (beta chain) is one. This entry is derived from a study of cytomegalovirus exposure and HLA in healthy donors. Some clones are missing from TCRdb's copy, which holds only in-frame ones; the method was immunoSEQ multiplex PCR. The data show a few hundred thousand clones, roughly 88% seen once. The CDR3 loop spans 15 amino acids. Germline lookup yields CDR1 SSHAT and CDR2 FNYEAQ (reference sequence). Unmatched junction bases numbered 14, after V lost 5 bases and J lost 15 bases. The donors were in the approximately 120-subject validation cohort; that cohort was separate from the roughly 700-subject first cohort.

The chain links TRBV7-7 to TRBJ2-1; 12 bases match TRBD2. The sequence was collected from a woman aged 18 to 35 in good health and CMV-seronegative. The sample consisted of PBMCs. For the CDR3, the DNA is TGTGCCAGCAGCCCAACGACTAGCGGGAGTCAGGAGATGTTCTTC. Translating it yields CASSPTTSGSQEMFF. Filled out from reference TRBV7-7 and TRBJ2-1, the complete variable domain reads GAGVSQSPRYKVTKRGQDVTLRCDPISSHATLYWYQQALGQGPEFLTYFNYEAQPDKSGLPSDRFSAERPEGSISTLTIQRTEQRDSAMYRCASSPTTSGSQEMFFGPGTRLTVL.